The rows below give T cell receptor beta chains drawn from one sample of a study of shared clonotypes between healthy human individuals. The table came from immunoSEQ multiplex PCR; TCRdb's copy has only in-frame clones and leaves some out. The table records over 300,000 clones, more than 75% of them present only once. The sequenced material came from memory CD8+ T cells sorted from blood. Receptors were obtained from a young man in good health. Both conserved end residues are part of each CDR3. The D gene is left open where the match is weak. Size is stated for part of the rows, as once, few or many counts, or as a class when the clone is expanded.

- | - | TRBJ2-7 | TRBV18 | TGTGCCAGCTCACCAGGGCAGGGGGGCTCCTACGAGCAGTACTTC | CASSPGQGGSYEQYF
TRBD2 | - | TRBJ2-5 | TRBV7-9 | TGTGCCAGCAGCCCCCCAAGACTAGCTAGAGAGACCCAGTACTTC | CASSPPRLARETQYF
- | - | TRBJ2-7 | TRBV18 | TGTGCCAGCTCACCCGCTTCGCAGGGGGGGGGCGAGCAGTACTTC | CASSPASQGGGEQYF
- | few | TRBJ2-7 | TRBV27 | TGTGCCAGCAGTCCGGCATCCGGGCCCCTAGGAAAAATCGACGAGCAGTACTTC | CASSPASGPLGKIDEQYF
TRBD2 | - | TRBJ2-4 | TRBV11-2 | TGTGCCAGCAGCGCACTAGCGGGGTTAGCCAAAAACATTCAGTACTTC | CASSALAGLAKNIQYF
- | once | TRBJ1-3 | TRBV7-8 | TGTGCCAGCAGCTTAGGTGGACCCGTATCTGGAAACACCATATATTTT | CASSLGGPVSGNTIYF
- | once | TRBJ2-4 | TRBV27 | TGTGCCAGCAGTTTATTAGGGAGTTCGAACATTCAGTACTTC | CASSLLGSSNIQYF
TRBD1 | - | TRBJ2-7 | TRBV27 | TGTGCCAGCAGTTCCGGACAGGGGATGTACGAGCAGTACTTC | CASSSGQGMYEQYF
- | - | TRBJ2-3 | TRBV4-1 | TGCGCCAGCTCTGACAGCGCCCGTACAGATACGCAGTATTTT | CASSDSARTDTQYF
TRBD2 | - | TRBJ2-7 | TRBV10-3 | TGTGCCATCAGTGAGCTAGCGGGAGACTACGAGCAGTACTTC | CAISELAGDYEQYF
- | - | TRBJ1-4 | TRBV5-1 | TGCGCCAGCAGCTTGGAAAAGGCTGAAAAACTGTTTTTT | CASSLEKAEKLFF
- | - | TRBJ2-1 | TRBV7-6 | TGTGCCAGCAGCCCTTCTGTCGGGAGCTCCTACAATGAGCAGTTCTTC | CASSPSVGSSYNEQFF
- | - | TRBJ1-1 | TRBV25-1 | TGTGCCAGCAGGGACCGCTGGAACACTGAAGCTTTCTTT | CASRDRWNTEAFF
TRBD2 | - | TRBJ2-7 | TRBV4-3 | TGCGCCAGCAGCCAAGTTATTAGCGGGACCTACGAGCAGTACTTC | CASSQVISGTYEQYF
- | - | TRBJ1-1 | TRBV6-5 | TGTGCCAGCAGTTTACGGGAGTATAGGACTGAAGCTTTCTTT | CASSLREYRTEAFF
- | - | TRBJ1-2 | TRBV7-6 | TGTGCCAGCAGCTTGGGCAGGGACTATGGCTACACCTTC | CASSLGRDYGYTF
TRBD2 | - | TRBJ2-3 | TRBV9 | TGTGCCAGCAGCGTTGAACTAGCGGGGGTCACAGATACGCAGTATTTT | CASSVELAGVTDTQYF
- | once | TRBJ2-7 | TRBV2 | TGTGCCAGCAGTGAGGGCGGGACGTCCTACGAGCAGTACTTC | CASSEGGTSYEQYF
- | - | TRBJ1-1 | TRBV28 | TGTGCCAGCAGTTCGTCCGGGAAAGCTTTCTTT | CASSSSGKAFF
- | - | TRBJ1-4 | TRBV19 | TGTGCCAGTAGTTCGGGGTGGGGTAATGAAAAACTGTTTTTT | CASSSGWGNEKLFF
- | once | TRBJ1-6 | TRBV13 | TGTGCCAGCAGCTTGGGGATTTCCAATTCACCCCTCCACTTT | CASSLGISNSPLHF
- | - | TRBJ1-1 | TRBV5-1 | TGCGCCAGCAGCTTGTTGGGGGGCGCGTTGAACACTGAAGCTTTCTTT | CASSLLGGALNTEAFF
- | - | TRBJ1-1 | TRBV5-1 | TGCGCCAGCAGCTTAGCCCCCTTCGACGGCTCCGGAACTGAAGCTTTCTTT | CASSLAPFDGSGTEAFF
- | few | TRBJ1-5 | TRBV2 | TGTGCCAGCAGCGCGGACAAGAAGGTCCAGCCCCAGCATTTT | CASSADKKVQPQHF
- | - | TRBJ1-5 | TRBV27 | TGTGCCAGCAGTCCCACCGTTCCCCCCACACGACAGCATTTT | CASSPTVPPTRQHF
- | few | TRBJ2-1 | TRBV10-2 | TGCGCCAGCAGAACAGGCCTCGCCGGCAATGAGCAGTTCTTC | CASRTGLAGNEQFF